Below, 25 T cell receptor beta chains from the same sample are listed, as sequenced in a study of shared clonotypes between healthy human individuals. CD45RO negativity and positive selection for CCR7 defined naive CD8 cells, a population that excluded terminally differentiated effector memory CD45RA+ cells. Using immunoSEQ multiplex PCR, the repertoire was profiled, and TCRdb retains in-frame clones only, with some absent. The data hold about 2.2 million clones, with approximately 94% observed a single time. The specimen sequenced was naive CD8+ T cells from PBMCs. Every receptor here comes from a man aged 18 to 29 in good health. Some clones in this sample may be carry-over from other donors' samples.

The chain couples TRBV5-6 to TRBJ1-1; TRBD1 matches 9 bases. J lost 4 bases, V lost 4 bases, and 8 bases had no gene match. The CDR3 is 15 amino acids. In germline, CDR1 is SGHDT, CDR2 YYEEEE. As DNA, the CDR3 is TGTGCCAGCAGCGAGGGGACAGGGTTCGCCACTGAAGCTTTCTTT. Encoded protein: CASSEGTGFATEAFF.

CDR3 in DNA: TGTGCCAGCAGTCCGGGACAGCTAGAAGCTTTCTTT. Amino acids: CASSPGQLEAFF. The rearrangement uses TRBV2 and TRBJ1-1; 7 bases map to TRBD1. Per germline, CDR1 SNHLY and CDR2 FYNNEI. The CDR3 runs 12 residues. The ends lost 5 bases at V and 8 bases at J; junction bases unmatched: 5.

The chain joins TRBV6-1 to TRBJ2-1, with 9 positions matching TRBD2. The V gene end was trimmed by 4 bases and the J gene end by 6 bases; junction bases not matched to a gene: 7. This CDR3 contains 15 residues. Germline CDR1 MNHNS, CDR2 SASEGT. CDR3 region: CASSGWAGGPNEQFF. Written as DNA, the CDR3 is TGTGCCAGCAGTGGATGGGCGGGAGGGCCCAATGAGCAGTTCTTC.

The chain combines TRBV21-1 with TRBJ2-1. TRBV21-1 is annotated as a pseudogene. The CDR3 runs to 13 residues. CDR3 nucleotides: TGTGCCAGCAGCATGGGACCGTGCCATGAGCAGTTCTTC. Translating gives CASSMGPCHEQFF.

The count of this clone is one. This chain links TRBV4-1 with TRBJ2-1, with 9 bases matching TRBD2. The CDR3 totals 16 residues. With V trimmed by 2 bases and J by 3 bases, 5 bases remained unmatched. Germline-derived CDR1 and CDR2 are MGHRA and YSYEKL. This chain's CDR3 is CASSQSRLAVYNEQFF. The CDR3 DNA sequence: TGCGCCAGCAGCCAAAGTAGACTAGCGGTCTACAATGAGCAGTTCTTC.

The chain employs TRBV5-4 and TRBJ2-7; 11 nucleotides match TRBD2. This CDR3 is built from 15 residues. V lost 3 bases, J lost 0 bases, and 2 bases stayed unmatched. In germline, CDR1 is SGHNT, CDR2 YYREEE (reference sequence). The CDR3 loop is CASSWGLAASYEQYF. In nucleotides, the CDR3 is TGTGCCAGCAGCTGGGGACTAGCGGCCTCCTACGAGCAGTACTTC.

The chain joins TRBV14 to TRBJ2-4, with TRBD1 as a possible D gene (7 bases). The germline gives CDR1 SGHDN, CDR2 FVKESK. The CDR3 sequence is 15 residues long. V shed 1 base and J shed 8 bases, with 15 bases lying between them. This CDR3 reads CASSQALQGRYIQYF. CDR3 sequence (DNA): TGTGCCAGCAGCCAAGCTTTACAGGGGAGGTACATTCAGTACTTC. Full variable domain (outside the CDR3, taken from reference TRBV14 and TRBJ2-4): EAGVTQFPSHSVIEKGQTVTLRCDPISGHDNLYWYRRVMGKEIKFLLHFVKESKQDESGMPNNRFLAERTGGTYSTLKVQPAELEDSGVYFCASSQALQGRYIQYFGAGTRLSVL.

The chain links TRBV19 to TRBJ2-2, with 10 bases aligning to TRBD2. Germline CDR1 is LNHDA and CDR2 is SQIVND (reference sequence). With 9 bases clipped from V and 7 bases from J, the junction kept 11 bases outside the gene matches. The CDR3 runs to 15 residues. CDR3 protein: CASVSGTSAGGELFF. The DNA of the CDR3 is TGTGCCAGCGTCTCCGGGACTAGCGCAGGCGGGGAGCTGTTTTTT.

DNA for the CDR3: TGTGCCAGCAGGGGGCCCGAGCAGTTCTTC. This sequence encodes CASRGPEQFF. This rearrangement joins TRBV6-1 to TRBJ2-1; tentatively, D is TRBD1 (5 bases). Germline assignment: CDR1 MNHNS and CDR2 SASEGT. V was cut by 6 bases and J by 10 bases, with 7 bases left in between. The CDR3 has 10 amino acids.

V and J are TRBV4-3 and TRBJ2-5; D may be TRBD1 (6 bases). Trimming cost V 5 bases and J 3 bases, with 16 bases left between them. CDR3 length: 15 amino acids. Germline V gene lookup returns CDR1 LGHNA and CDR2 YSLEER. The CDR3 loop reads CASSTYGTSKETQYF. In DNA form, the CDR3 reads TGCGCCAGCAGCACCTACGGGACAAGTAAAGAGACCCAGTACTTC.

The J gene is TRBJ1-5, the V gene TRBV7-8; D is unresolved. The CDR3 has 14 residues. Germline V CDR1 and CDR2: SGHVS, FQNEAQ. The V and J ends lost 4 bases and 0 bases respectively, with 7 bases between them. The CDR3 protein is CASSSTHSNQPQHF. The CDR3 coding sequence is TGTGCCAGCAGCTCGACACATAGCAATCAGCCCCAGCATTTT.

The chain couples TRBV9 to TRBJ2-1; D call uncertain. The CDR3 spans 14 residues. The germline V and J ends were trimmed by 4 bases and 3 bases, with 11 bases remaining between them. Germline V gene sequence: CDR1 SGDLS, CDR2 YYNGEE. The CDR3 protein is CASSPQGRYNEQFF. The DNA of the CDR3 is TGTGCCAGCAGCCCCCAAGGCCGCTACAATGAGCAGTTCTTC.

This chain uses TRBV6-7 with TRBJ2-1; TRBD2 agrees at 9 bases. TRBV6-7 belongs to the ORF category, with a function that is uncertain. The CDR3 covers 18 residues. With V trimmed by 2 bases and J by 0 bases, 8 bases remained unmatched. The CDR3 DNA follows: TGTGCCAGCAGTTACCGACTGGCGGGAGGGCACTCCTACAATGAGCAGTTCTTC. Its translation is CASSYRLAGGHSYNEQFF.

Worth noting for this clone: This same CDR3 is encoded by further DNA sequences in the sample. The chain employs TRBV27 and TRBJ2-6; D not certain. CDR1 is MNHEY and CDR2 is SMNVEV in the germline V gene (reference sequence). The CDR3 covers 14 residues. The V and J ends lost 3 bases and 2 bases respectively, with 5 bases between them. The DNA for the CDR3 is TGTGCCAGCAGTTTCGGACCTGGGGCCAACGTCCTGACTTTC. Its protein product is CASSFGPGANVLTF.

As DNA, the CDR3 is TGTGCCAGCAGTCGATCCTCAATAGCGGGAGGCACCGGGGAGCTGTTTTTT. Amino acid sequence: CASSRSSIAGGTGELFF. The rearrangement links TRBV28 to TRBJ2-2, with TRBD2 matching over 10 bases. Looked up from germline, CDR1 is MDHEN and CDR2 is SYDVKM. V gave up 5 bases and J gave up 4 bases; unmatched junction bases: 10. The CDR3 loop spans 17 amino acids.

In nucleotides, the CDR3 is TGTGCCAGTATGCCGGGACACTTCGAACGGGGCTATGGCTACACCTTC. Its translation is CASMPGHFERGYGYTF. J is TRBJ1-2 and V is TRBV19; possibly TRBD1 for D (6 bases). The V gene lost 7 bases and the J gene lost 4 bases, with 22 bases spanning the gap. The CDR3 has 16 residues. Germline V gives CDR1 LNHDA, CDR2 SQIVND (reference sequence). Based on the CDR3 plus reference TRBV19 and TRBJ1-2, the full variable domain is DGGITQSPKYLFRKEGQNVTLSCEQNLNHDAMYWYRQDPGQGLRLIYYSQIVNDFQKGDIAEGYSVSREKKESFPLTVTSAQKNPTAFYLCASMPGHFERGYGYTFGSGTRLTVV.

This chain joins TRBV6-1 and TRBJ1-5; a possible D gene is TRBD1 (6 bases). From germline, CDR1 is MNHNS and CDR2 SASEGT. This CDR3 comprises 13 residues. Trimming took 6 bases from V and 3 from J, leaving 9 bases between them. The CDR3 reads CASSRDNNQPQHF. DNA for the CDR3: TGTGCCAGCAGCCGGGACAACAATCAGCCCCAGCATTTT.

V is TRBV9 and J is TRBJ2-3; D is undetermined. Germline V CDR1 and CDR2: SGDLS, YYNGEE. This CDR3 has 14 residues. V lost 3 bases and J 0 bases, leaving 8 bases between the germline ends. The CDR3 region is CASSEQTSTDTQYF. CDR3 bases: TGTGCCAGCAGCGAACAGACTAGCACAGATACGCAGTATTTT.

The chain carries TRBV28 and TRBJ2-7; D remains unclear. Germline CDR1 is MDHEN and CDR2 is SYDVKM. CDR3 size: 14 residues. The V end lost 6 bases, the J end lost 5 bases, and 17 bases lay between the germline ends. The CDR3 bases are TGTGCCAGCAGCCCGGTGGAAGGGATCCACGAGCAGTACTTC. Translating it yields CASSPVEGIHEQYF. Filled out from reference TRBV28 and TRBJ2-7, the complete variable domain reads DVKVTQSSRYLVKRTGEKVFLECVQDMDHENMFWYRQDPGLGLRLIYFSYDVKMKEKGDIPEGYSVSREKKERFSLILESASTNQTSMYLCASSPVEGIHEQYFGPGTRLTVT.

The genes are TRBV9 and TRBJ2-7, with D perhaps matching TRBD2 (5 bases). The CDR3 contains 13 residues. Germline V gene data show CDR1 as SGDLS and CDR2 as YYNGEE. V gave up 2 bases and J gave up 3 bases, with 9 bases separating them. The CDR3 sequence is CASSVDLRYEQYF. Written as DNA, the CDR3 is TGTGCCAGCAGCGTGGACTTACGCTACGAGCAGTACTTC.

The chain carries TRBV2 and TRBJ2-1; D remains unclear. V dropped 3 bases and J dropped 4 bases, with 7 bases sitting between them. Per germline, CDR1 SNHLY and CDR2 FYNNEI. This CDR3 is 13 amino acids long. The CDR3 DNA follows: TGTGCCAGCAGTGACGCCGGATACAATGAGCAGTTCTTC. Protein product: CASSDAGYNEQFF.

This clone was recorded once. The chain carries TRBV7-9 and TRBJ2-1; 8 bases are a match to TRBD1. Germline V gives CDR1 SEHNR, CDR2 FQNEAQ (reference sequence). The CDR3 runs to 15 residues. Unmatched junction bases numbered 7, after V lost 3 bases and J lost 6 bases. The CDR3 sequence: CASSLDRVPGNEQFF. CDR3 coding DNA: TGTGCCAGCAGCTTGGACAGGGTTCCGGGCAATGAGCAGTTCTTC.

This chain joins TRBV5-5 and TRBJ2-7; 7 positions agree with TRBD2. Looked up from germline, CDR1 is SGHKS and CDR2 is YYEKEE (reference sequence). The CDR3 sequence is 17 residues long. J lost 2 bases, V lost 1 base, and 12 bases had no gene match. The CDR3 DNA is TGTGCCAGCAGCTTGACCCGTAGGAGCGGGGTCCCCTACGAGCAGTACTTC. It codes for CASSLTRRSGVPYEQYF.

J is TRBJ1-5 and V is TRBV14; possibly TRBD1 for D (6 bases). The CDR3 runs 17 residues. Trimming removed 3 bases from V and 6 bases from J, with 21 bases in between. The germline V gene encodes CDR1 SGHDN and CDR2 FVKESK. The CDR3 DNA is TGTGCCAGCAGCCACCTTACAGGGAGGGCAGGGAGTCAGCCCCAGCATTTT. Its translation: CASSHLTGRAGSQPQHF. Full variable domain (rest looked up from reference TRBV14 and TRBJ1-5): EAGVTQFPSHSVIEKGQTVTLRCDPISGHDNLYWYRRVMGKEIKFLLHFVKESKQDESGMPNNRFLAERTGGTYSTLKVQPAELEDSGVYFCASSHLTGRAGSQPQHFGDGTRLSIL.

J is TRBJ2-7 and V is TRBV9, with 8 bases that match TRBD2. Germline V lookup: CDR1 SGDLS, CDR2 YYNGEE. V was clipped by 2 bases and J by 6 bases; unmatched bases: 10. CDR3 length: 15 amino acids. Written as DNA, the CDR3 is TGTGCCAGCAGCGTGACCAGCGGGAGTCGCGCCGAGCAGTACTTC. Its protein is CASSVTSGSRAEQYF.